These 25 T cell receptor beta chains were all obtained from the same sample, sequenced in a study of Graves' ophthalmopathy and Graves' hyperthyroidism. The authors amplified TCR beta CDR3 regions from RNA transcripts. HTBI primers served in a first-round RT-PCR, which a second-round multiplex PCR followed. MiXCR was run by TCRdb on the multiplex PCR reads, yielding one entry per CDR3 protein. The data contain roughly 610,000 distinct CDR3 sequences, about a fifth of them singletons. Material: peripheral blood. These receptors were obtained from a woman younger than 35 with stable Graves' hyperthyroidism. Some clones in this sample may be carry-over from other donors' samples.

The chain links TRBV2 to TRBJ1-5; a possible D gene is TRBD1 (6 bases). V lost 6 bases and J 4 bases, leaving 16 bases between the germline ends. Looked up from germline, CDR1 is SNHLY and CDR2 is FYNNEI. This CDR3 is 15 amino acids long. The CDR3 loop is CASRDRSDPNQPQHF. The CDR3 DNA follows: TGTGCCAGCAGGGACAGATCCGATCCGAATCAGCCCCAGCATTTT.

The chain has TRBV18 and TRBJ1-6, with D perhaps TRBD1 (5 bases). The length of the CDR3 is 18 residues. The germline V and J ends were trimmed by 3 bases and 7 bases, with 22 bases remaining between them. CDR1 KGHSH and CDR2 LQKENI come from the germline V gene. For the CDR3, the DNA is TGTGCCAGCTCACCCCGGCTTCAGGGAAATCGAGGAAATTCACCCCTCCACTTT. Its protein is CASSPRLQGNRGNSPLHF.

The genes are TRBV10-3 and TRBJ2-5, with D maybe TRBD1 (6 bases). The CDR3 covers 16 residues. Germline V gives CDR1 ENHRY, CDR2 SYGVKD. V was trimmed by 0 bases and J by 1 base, leaving 12 bases between them. CDR3 sequence (DNA): TGTGCCATCAGTGAGTCGGACAGCTCCCCCCAAGAGACCCAGTACTTC. It specifies CAISESDSSPQETQYF.

This clonotype showed up just a few times. J is TRBJ2-5 and V is TRBV5-1, with D tentatively TRBD2 (5 bases). V lost 1 base to trimming and J lost 1 base, with 11 bases between them. The CDR3 loop spans 15 amino acids. CDR1 is SGHRS, CDR2 YFSETQ, per germline. CDR3 loop: CASSLRGGSQETQYF. The CDR3 coding sequence is TGCGCCAGCAGCTTGCGAGGTGGGAGCCAAGAGACCCAGTACTTC.

With respect to this clonotype: A read error may be the cause here, since a much bigger clone is one base away. The chain recombines TRBV6-1 with TRBJ2-7, with a tentative D call TRBD2 (5 bases). This CDR3 has 12 residues. V was clipped by 2 bases and J by 8 bases, with 10 bases between them. Per the germline V gene, CDR1 is MNHNS and CDR2 is SASEGT. The CDR3 loop reads CASSEKRNKQYF. CDR3 DNA: TGTGCCAGCAGTGAAAAGCGGAACAAGCAGTACTTC.

The table lists this clonotype with many counts. V and J are TRBV30 and TRBJ2-5, with TRBD2 matching over 8 bases. Trimming at V came to 3 bases and at J to 4 bases, leaving 4 bases not matched to a gene. This CDR3 region has 13 residues. The germline gives CDR1 GTSNPN, CDR2 SVGIG (reference sequence). CDR3: CAWSTGGGETQYF. Here the CDR3 DNA reads TGTGCCTGGAGCACGGGGGGGGGAGAGACCCAGTACTTC.

This clonotype was detected a few times. The chain couples TRBV30 to TRBJ1-1, with unresolved D. Trimming cost V 1 base and J 7 bases, with 13 bases left between them. CDR1 is GTSNPN, CDR2 SVGIG, per germline (reference sequence). CDR3 length: 13 amino acids. The CDR3 loop reads CAWSDHPGLEAFF. The CDR3 coding sequence is TGTGCCTGGAGTGACCACCCCGGCCTTGAAGCTTTCTTT.

V usage is TRBV14 and J usage is TRBJ2-5, with TRBD1 matching over 10 bases. Unmatched junction bases numbered 8, after V lost 5 bases and J lost 11 bases. This CDR3 is built from 13 residues. Germline V gene lookup returns CDR1 SGHDN and CDR2 FVKESK. The CDR3 loop is CASSGDRGLRQYF. The CDR3 coding sequence is TGTGCCAGCAGCGGGGACAGGGGATTGCGTCAGTACTTC. Combining the CDR3 with reference TRBV14 and TRBJ2-5 gives the whole variable domain EAGVTQFPSHSVIEKGQTVTLRCDPISGHDNLYWYRRVMGKEIKFLLHFVKESKQDESGMPNNRFLAERTGGTYSTLKVQPAELEDSGVYFCASSGDRGLRQYFGPGTRLLVL.

In this sample, this clonotype turned up many times. The chain couples TRBV12-3 or TRBV12-4 to TRBJ1-1; D ambiguous. This CDR3 comprises 12 residues. The V end was cut by 3 bases, the J end by 7 bases, with 9 bases between. CDR3 loop: CASSFPEGEAFF. The CDR3 nucleotides read TGTGCCAGCAGTTTCCCGGAGGGTGAAGCTTTCTTT.

V is TRBV5-1 and J is TRBJ2-5; D may be TRBD2 (5 bases). V gave up 0 bases and J gave up 7 bases, with 16 bases separating them. This CDR3 is built from 15 residues. CDR1 and CDR2 (germline): SGHRS, YFSETQ. The CDR3 loop reads CASSLGADAMWTQYF. CDR3 coding DNA: TGCGCCAGCAGCTTGGGAGCGGACGCAATGTGGACCCAGTACTTC.

The V gene is TRBV28, the J gene TRBJ1-2, with D tentatively TRBD1 (5 bases). The length of the CDR3 is 15 residues. CDR1 and CDR2 from the germline V gene are MDHEN and SYDVKM. Between the trimmed V and J ends, which lost 9 bases and 4 bases, there was a span of 21 bases. The CDR3 DNA follows: TGTGCCAGGGGACCACAACTAAGACAGACCTATGGCTACACCTTC. Its translation is CARGPQLRQTYGYTF.

The V gene is TRBV11-2, the J gene TRBJ2-5; D is ambiguous. Trimming left V 5 bases short and J 2 bases short, with 9 bases between. CDR3 length: 13 amino acids. Germline V CDR1 and CDR2: SGHAT, FQNNGV. DNA of the CDR3: TGTGCCAGCAGCGAAGGGATTCAAGAGACCCAGTACTTC. Its protein is CASSEGIQETQYF.

Worth noting for this clonotype: A much larger clonotype is one base distant, so this may be a read error. V gene TRBV25-1 combines with J gene TRBJ1-1, with a weak D call TRBD1 (5 bases). The CDR3 loop spans 12 amino acids. Per the germline V gene, CDR1 is MGHDK and CDR2 is SYGVNS. V lost 3 bases, J lost 12 bases, and 14 bases lay in between. The CDR3 spells CASSDVGGEPFF. DNA of the CDR3: TGTGCCAGCAGTGATGTAGGAGGGGAGCCTTTCTTT.

In its sample, this clonotype was seen many times. The DNA is left out, because the CDR3 cannot be placed on it with certainty; the CDR3 is given as TCRdb lists it. This chain uses TRBV27 with TRBJ2-7; the D call in the table, TRBD1, was not verified against the DNA. The CDR3 region is 12 residues in length, termini included. Germline CDR1 and CDR2: MNHEY and SMNVEV (reference sequence). Here the CDR3 reads CASSFGTGIEYF.

This rearrangement joins TRBV12-3 or TRBV12-4 to TRBJ1-2, with D tentatively TRBD1 (6 bases). CDR3 length: 12 amino acids. With 6 bases removed from V and 7 bases from J, the gap between germline ends came to 12 bases. The CDR3 DNA follows: TGTGCCAGCAGCGAGGGGGTTCTTGGCTACACCTTC. It codes for CASSEGVLGYTF.

This chain connects TRBV7-8 to TRBJ2-2; D is ambiguous. Germline V gene lookup returns CDR1 SGHVS and CDR2 FQNEAQ. Trimming took off 5 bases at V and 4 bases at J, with 5 bases between the two ends. This CDR3 is built from 12 residues. The CDR3 sequence: CASSPATGELFF. The CDR3 nucleotides are TGTGCCAGCAGCCCAGCCACCGGGGAGCTGTTTTTT.

The table lists this clonotype with many counts. CDR3 sequence: CASSPQGGPHSPLHF. The CDR3 region has the DNA TGTGCCAGCAGCCCACAGGGGGGTCCTCATTCACCCCTCCACTTT. The V call is TRBV12-3 or TRBV12-4, the J call TRBJ1-6; 8 nucleotides agree with TRBD1. The CDR3 is 15 residues long. The V segment lost 6 bases and the J segment 8 bases; nucleotides outside the gene matches: 9.

This clonotype was seen many times. The rearrangement uses TRBV6-1 and TRBJ1-2; 7 bases align to TRBD1. The germline CDR1 and CDR2 sequences are MNHNS and SASEGT. The V gene end was trimmed by 6 bases and the J gene end by 6 bases; junction bases not matched to a gene: 7. The CDR3 length is 13 residues. The CDR3 loop is CASRPDRDDGYTF. CDR3 DNA: TGTGCCAGCAGACCCGACAGGGATGATGGCTACACCTTC.

This clonotype has more than one count but fewer than ten. CDR3 in DNA: TGCAGTGCTGGGGGCTGGGGGGGTGACACAGATACGCAGTATTTT. Translated, it gives CSAGGWGGDTDTQYF. V gene TRBV20-1 combines with J gene TRBJ2-3; maybe TRBD2 (7 bases). CDR1 and CDR2 (germline): DFQATT, SNEGSKA (reference sequence). CDR3 length equals 15 residues. Between the trimmed V and J ends, which lost 5 bases and 2 bases, there was a span of 17 bases.

This chain links TRBV6-1 with TRBJ2-7; tentative D call: TRBD2 (6 bases). The V end lost 6 bases, the J end lost 3 bases, and 12 bases lay between the germline ends. The CDR3 totals 13 residues. Germline loops: CDR1 MNHNS, CDR2 SASEGT. The CDR3 loop is CASSTVGGYEQYF. Written as DNA, the CDR3 is TGTGCCAGCAGCACCGTGGGGGGCTACGAGCAGTACTTC.

About this clonotype: This sequence may be a read error, since a much larger clone differs from it by one base. The rearrangement uses TRBV6-5 and TRBJ1-6; 9 bases are a match to TRBD1. V lost 4 bases, J lost 7 bases, and 11 bases stayed unmatched. The CDR3 runs 17 residues. Germline V gene data show CDR1 as MNHEY and CDR2 as SVGAGI. CDR3 region: CASSSTGQGRVNSPLHF. CDR3 nucleotide sequence: TGTGCCAGCAGTTCTACGGGACAGGGCAGAGTAAATTCACCCCTCCACTTT.

This clonotype occurred many times. The chain is built from TRBV12-3 or TRBV12-4 and TRBJ2-2, with TRBD1 identical over 8 bases. The trim removed 5 bases at V and 6 bases at J, leaving 11 bases unmatched. CDR3 length equals 16 residues. The CDR3 coding sequence is TGTGCCAGCAGTACCCGGGCAGGGGGCAACGCCGGGGAGCTGTTTTTT. It encodes CASSTRAGGNAGELFF.

The chain is built from TRBV2 and TRBJ1-1; 7 bases align to TRBD1. The junction had 7 bases not matched to a gene; V was cut back by 8 bases and J by 4 bases. The CDR3 contains 13 residues. Germline CDR1 and CDR2: SNHLY and FYNNEI. CDR3 sequence (DNA): TGTGCCAGCCCAGGGGGAGTGGGCACTGAAGCTTTCTTT. It encodes CASPGGVGTEAFF.

This clonotype was found many times. Compared with germline, one end of the junction differs, possibly owing to a read error. The rearrangement uses TRBV11-2 and TRBJ1-5; D possibly corresponds to TRBD1 (5 bases). The V gene's germline CDR1 is SGHAT and CDR2 FQNNGV. The CDR3 totals 13 residues. CDR3 sequence (DNA): TGTGCCAGCAGCGTAGACAGAGATCAGCCCCAGCATTTT. Protein product: CASSVDRDQPQHF. The full variable domain, with the rest looked up from reference TRBV11-2 and TRBJ1-5, is EAGVAQSPRYKIIEKRQSVAFWCNPISGHATLYWYQQILGQGPKLLIQFQNNGVVDDSQLPKDRFSAERLKGVDSTLKIQPAKLEDSAVYLCASSVDRDQPQHFGDGTRLSIL.

This clonotype was seen many times. The chain has TRBV6-5 and TRBJ2-5; the match to TRBD1 covers 12 bases. J gave up 4 bases and V 2 bases, and 2 bases lay outside the gene matches. CDR1 and CDR2 from the germline V gene are MNHEY and SVGAGI. CDR3 size: 15 residues. CDR3 DNA: TGTGCCAGCAGTTACGGGACAGGGGGCGCAGAGACCCAGTACTTC. This encodes CASSYGTGGAETQYF.